These 29 T cell receptor beta chains share one sample of origin, sequenced in a study of T cells after yellow fever vaccination. TCRdb reprocessed the 5' RACE reads via MiXCR and lists one record per CDR3 protein. The table shows about 220,000 distinct CDR3 sequences, with less than 3.5% occurring only once. Material: CD4+ T cells sorted from PBMCs, obtained 10 days after the yellow fever booster vaccination. These receptors were taken from a man younger than 35 who received the YFV17D yellow fever vaccine.

This clonotype was recorded many times. The V and J genes are TRBV5-1 and TRBJ2-1, with 9 nucleotides matching TRBD2. This CDR3 comprises 16 residues. Germline V gene lookup returns CDR1 SGHRS and CDR2 YFSETQ. Trimming cost V 1 base and J 4 bases; bases outside gene matches: 6. CDR3 sequence reads: CASSLRASGVYNEQFF. The DNA for the CDR3 is TGCGCCAGCAGCTTGAGGGCTAGCGGGGTATACAATGAGCAGTTCTTC.

This clonotype has at least ten counts. This chain joins TRBV27 and TRBJ2-3; TRBD2 aligns across 13 bases. With V trimmed by 4 bases and J by 14 bases, 12 bases remained unmatched. Germline assignment: CDR1 MNHEY and CDR2 SMNVEV (reference sequence). The CDR3 totals 15 residues. The CDR3: CASSSMTSGGPPGYF. In DNA, the CDR3 is TGTGCCAGCAGTTCCATGACTAGCGGGGGGCCCCCTGGGTATTTT.

This rearrangement joins TRBV9 to TRBJ2-5, with 9 positions matching TRBD2. J lost 5 bases, V lost 1 base, and 15 bases had no gene match. The germline V gene encodes CDR1 SGDLS and CDR2 YYNGEE. The CDR3 loop spans 18 amino acids. CDR3 sequence: CASSVREGWSGGSETQYF. CDR3 DNA: TGTGCCAGCAGCGTAAGGGAGGGGTGGAGCGGGGGGTCGGAGACCCAGTACTTC.

Relative to its sample, this clonotype is medium-sized (0.01 to 0.1%). This chain connects TRBV7-2 to TRBJ2-5, with 13 bases identical to TRBD2. Germline V gives CDR1 SGHTA, CDR2 FQGNSA. The CDR3 sequence is 17 residues long. The V segment lost 1 base and the J segment 2 bases; nucleotides outside the gene matches: 4. The CDR3 DNA reads as TGTGCCAGCAGCTTAGTGGGACTAGCGGGGAATCAAGAGACCCAGTACTTC. Translating gives CASSLVGLAGNQETQYF.

The chain uses TRBV6-2 or TRBV6-3 and TRBJ2-2; no firm D call. V was shortened by 10 bases and J by 2 bases, with 14 bases between the two germline ends. Germline V gives CDR1 MNHEY, CDR2 SVGEGT. The length of the CDR3 is 14 residues. The CDR3 is CAIRSWVNTGELFF. The CDR3 DNA reads TGTGCCATCCGGTCCTGGGTTAACACCGGGGAGCTGTTTTTT.

This sequence joins TRBV4-2 and TRBJ2-3; D gene unclear. Per germline, CDR1 LGHNA and CDR2 YNFKEQ. The CDR3 extends over 16 amino acids. V was pared by 0 bases and J by 0 bases, with 10 bases between. DNA of the CDR3: TGTGCCAGCAGCCAAGATCCCAGTTCGAGCACAGATACGCAGTATTTT. It translates to CASSQDPSSSTDTQYF.

This clonotype was detected many times. The chain uses TRBV4-3 and TRBJ2-2, with 8 bases that match TRBD2. This CDR3 is built from 16 residues. Germline-derived CDR1 and CDR2 are LGHNA and YSLEER. With 0 bases clipped from V and 6 bases from J, the junction kept 6 bases outside the gene matches. The CDR3 protein is CASSQDSGGLPGELFF. The CDR3 DNA follows: TGCGCCAGCAGCCAAGATTCGGGGGGGCTCCCCGGGGAGCTGTTTTTT.

This clonotype turned up a few times. The J gene is TRBJ1-1, the V gene TRBV27; TRBD1 agrees at 10 bases. From germline, CDR1 is MNHEY and CDR2 SMNVEV (reference sequence). J was trimmed by 8 bases and V by 5 bases; bases with no gene match: 11. The CDR3 totals 15 residues. CDR3 in amino acids: CASSRTGGFRGEAFF. The CDR3 region has the DNA TGTGCCAGCAGTCGGACAGGGGGTTTTAGAGGAGAAGCTTTCTTT.

This clonotype was recorded a few times. The J gene is TRBJ2-1, the V gene TRBV2, with a possible D match to TRBD1 (5 bases). The CDR3 has 15 residues. From germline, CDR1 is SNHLY and CDR2 FYNNEI. Deletions cut 2 bases from V and 0 bases from J, with 8 bases between. In nucleotides, the CDR3 is TGTGCCAGCAGTGAACAGGGAACCTCCTACAATGAGCAGTTCTTC. This translates into CASSEQGTSYNEQFF.

This rearrangement joins TRBV5-1 to TRBJ2-7; 9 bases match TRBD1. Losses at the gene ends were 2 bases for V and 3 bases for J; bases not matched to a gene: 6. The CDR3 length is 15 residues. The germline V gene has CDR1 SGHRS and CDR2 YFSETQ. The CDR3 protein is CASSFISGQGYEQYF. CDR3 DNA sequence: TGCGCCAGCAGCTTCATTTCGGGACAGGGCTACGAGCAGTACTTC.

This clonotype was observed many times. The V and J genes are TRBV19 and TRBJ2-7; D ambiguous. The V gene lost 4 bases and the J gene lost 5 bases, with 6 bases spanning the gap. Germline values: CDR1 LNHDA, CDR2 SQIVND (reference sequence). This CDR3 has 11 residues. The CDR3 spells CASSTNNEQYF. The CDR3 DNA sequence: TGTGCCAGTAGTACTAACAACGAGCAGTACTTC. Full variable domain (missing parts from reference TRBV19 and TRBJ2-7): DGGITQSPKYLFRKEGQNVTLSCEQNLNHDAMYWYRQDPGQGLRLIYYSQIVNDFQKGDIAEGYSVSREKKESFPLTVTSAQKNPTAFYLCASSTNNEQYFGPGTRLTVT.

The sample holds many counts of this clonotype. V is TRBV5-1 and J is TRBJ2-5; D perhaps matches TRBD1 (5 bases). The length of the CDR3 is 14 residues. The germline V gene encodes CDR1 SGHRS and CDR2 YFSETQ. The germline V and J ends were trimmed by 5 bases and 2 bases, with 13 bases remaining between them. The CDR3 spells CASRRTGIQETQYF. In nucleotides, the CDR3 is TGCGCCAGCAGGAGAACAGGCATTCAAGAGACCCAGTACTTC.

This clonotype has more than one count but fewer than ten. The V call is TRBV19, the J call TRBJ2-2; TRBD1 matches at 8 bases. CDR3 length equals 14 residues. With 4 bases clipped from V and 7 bases from J, the junction kept 5 bases outside the gene matches. Germline V gives CDR1 LNHDA, CDR2 SQIVND (reference sequence). This CDR3 reads CASSTGGSSGELFF. DNA of the CDR3: TGTGCCAGTAGTACAGGGGGCTCGAGCGGGGAGCTGTTTTTT. The variable domain in full, with the rest retrieved from reference TRBV19 and TRBJ2-2, is DGGITQSPKYLFRKEGQNVTLSCEQNLNHDAMYWYRQDPGQGLRLIYYSQIVNDFQKGDIAEGYSVSREKKESFPLTVTSAQKNPTAFYLCASSTGGSSGELFFGEGSRLTVL.

This sequence joins TRBV4-1 and TRBJ1-3; 8 bases align to TRBD1. The CDR3 covers 14 residues. The V gene end was trimmed by 4 bases and the J gene end by 5 bases; junction bases not matched to a gene: 4. CDR1 and CDR2 (germline): MGHRA, YSYEKL. CDR3 region: CASSPDRGRNTIYF. Here the CDR3 DNA reads TGCGCCAGCAGCCCTGACAGGGGAAGAAACACCATATATTTT.

This clonotype was counted only a few times. The rearrangement links TRBV7-9 to TRBJ2-3; a possible D gene is TRBD1 (5 bases). This CDR3 is built from 14 residues. The germline V gene has CDR1 SEHNR and CDR2 FQNEAQ (reference sequence). V was cut by 3 bases and J by 1 base, with 8 bases left in between. The CDR3 is CASSFVRGTDTQYF. For the CDR3, the DNA is TGTGCCAGCAGCTTTGTCAGGGGCACAGATACGCAGTATTTT. Full variable domain (rest looked up from reference TRBV7-9 and TRBJ2-3): DTGVSQNPRHKITKRGQNVTFRCDPISEHNRLYWYRQTLGQGPEFLTYFQNEAQLEKSRLLSDRFSAERPKGSFSTLEIQRTEQGDSAMYLCASSFVRGTDTQYFGPGTRLTVL.

This clonotype has just a few counts. The rearrangement joins TRBV20-1 to TRBJ2-2; 7 bases align to TRBD1. Germline V gene sequence: CDR1 DFQATT, CDR2 SNEGSKA (reference sequence). The CDR3 length is 13 residues. V lost 6 bases, J lost 4 bases, and 5 bases stayed unmatched. The CDR3 sequence: CSARQGSTGELFF. In DNA form, the CDR3 reads TGCAGTGCCAGACAGGGATCCACCGGGGAGCTGTTTTTT.

The chain has TRBV3-1 and TRBJ2-1; 9 positions agree with TRBD1. Trimming at V came to 0 bases and at J to 3 bases, leaving 0 bases not matched to a gene. Germline CDR1 LGHDT, CDR2 YNNKEL (reference sequence). The CDR3 is 15 amino acids. Here the CDR3 DNA reads TGTGCCAGCAGCCAAGAGACAGGGGGCTACAATGAGCAGTTCTTC. Its protein is CASSQETGGYNEQFF.

The V and J genes are TRBV4-3 and TRBJ2-7; the D call may be TRBD1 or TRBD2 (5 bases each). Trimming took off 1 base at V and 4 bases at J, with 17 bases between the two ends. Germline V gene sequence: CDR1 LGHNA, CDR2 YSLEER. This CDR3 contains 16 residues. The CDR3 reads CASSQVTGTQMYEQYF. CDR3 nucleotide sequence: TGCGCCAGCAGCCAAGTCACCGGGACCCAAATGTACGAGCAGTACTTC.

This clonotype was observed at least ten times. One junction end disagrees with the germline gene, perhaps due to a read error. This sequence joins TRBV5-1 and TRBJ1-5; perhaps TRBD1 as D (6 bases). The germline V gene has CDR1 SGHRS and CDR2 YFSETQ. The CDR3 covers 16 residues. Written as DNA, the CDR3 is TGCGCCAGCCGCTTGTGGGGGGCAGGTGACAATCAGCCCCAGCATTTT. Residues: CASRLWGAGDNQPQHF.

This clonotype has a handful of counts. The DNA of the CDR3 is TGTGCCAGCAGCTTAGCGTGGGGGGACAGACAGCCCCAGCATTTT. It translates to CASSLAWGDRQPQHF. The chain links TRBV7-8 to TRBJ1-5; TRBD1 matches at 7 bases. The CDR3 runs to 15 residues. In germline, CDR1 is SGHVS, CDR2 FQNEAQ. The ends lost 0 bases at V and 7 bases at J; junction bases unmatched: 6.

J is TRBJ2-7 and V is TRBV18; D is ambiguous. Germline V gene lookup returns CDR1 KGHSH and CDR2 LQKENI. The CDR3 has 12 amino acids. V lost 6 bases and J lost 2, with 8 bases in between. CDR3 in amino acids: CASSPSPYEQYV. The CDR3 nucleotides read TGTGCCAGCTCCCCAAGCCCCTACGAGCAGTACGTC.

This clonotype was observed at least ten times. V and J are TRBV7-8 and TRBJ2-7, with no clear D. V lost 1 base and J 6 bases, leaving 10 bases between the germline ends. The CDR3 totals 13 residues. Germline values: CDR1 SGHVS, CDR2 FQNEAQ. The CDR3 sequence is CASSLEVLAEQYV. DNA for the CDR3: TGTGCCAGCAGCTTAGAGGTCCTTGCCGAGCAGTACGTC.

Only a few counts were recorded for this clonotype. V usage is TRBV19 and J usage is TRBJ1-3; 8 bases agree with TRBD1. Per germline, CDR1 LNHDA and CDR2 SQIVND (reference sequence). The ends lost 9 bases at V and 4 bases at J; junction bases unmatched: 11. The CDR3 is made up of 15 amino acids. CDR3 residues: CASRTAGTGGNTIYF. In nucleotides, the CDR3 is TGTGCCAGCCGAACCGCCGGGACAGGCGGAAACACCATATATTTT.

Many counts were recorded for this clonotype. CDR3 sequence reads: CASQGDSYNEQFF. The CDR3 bases are TGTGCCAGCCAGGGGGATTCCTACAATGAGCAGTTCTTC. The genes are TRBV12-3 or TRBV12-4 and TRBJ2-1; 7 bases are a match to TRBD1. The CDR3 loop spans 13 amino acids. V lost 8 bases, J lost 1 base, and 2 bases stayed unmatched.

This clonotype was observed many times. The V call is TRBV20-1, the J call TRBJ2-1; no firm D call. V lost 5 bases to trimming and J lost 4 bases, with 9 bases between them. CDR3 size: 12 residues. Germline V lookup: CDR1 DFQATT, CDR2 SNEGSKA (reference sequence). The CDR3 nucleotides read TGCAGTGCTCAGGCTCGATACAATGAGCAGTTCTTC. It translates to CSAQARYNEQFF.

Many counts were recorded for this clonotype. The J gene is TRBJ2-5, the V gene TRBV5-1; D is possibly TRBD1 or TRBD2 (5 bases each). Germline V lookup: CDR1 SGHRS, CDR2 YFSETQ. This CDR3 is built from 14 residues. Deletions cut 4 bases from V and 1 base from J, with 11 bases between. The DNA for the CDR3 is TGCGCCAGCAGCAACGGGGACGCCCAAGAGACCCAGTACTTC. This encodes CASSNGDAQETQYF.

The V call is TRBV6-2 or TRBV6-3, the J call TRBJ2-7; D is uncertain. This CDR3 contains 11 residues. V shed 8 bases and J shed 3 bases, with 8 bases lying between them. In germline, CDR1 is MNHEY, CDR2 SVGEGT. The CDR3: CASGMGYEQYF. The CDR3 bases are TGTGCCAGCGGGATGGGCTACGAGCAGTACTTC.

This clonotype has at least ten counts. This chain links TRBV7-9 with TRBJ1-4; 8 nucleotides align to TRBD1. Germline CDR1 reads SEHNR; CDR2 reads FQNEAQ (reference sequence). This CDR3 spans 16 amino acids. The J segment lost 5 bases and the V segment lost 3 bases, leaving 8 bases of the junction unmatched. CDR3 sequence: CASSFPPTGDNEKLFF. The CDR3 DNA reads TGTGCCAGCAGCTTCCCGCCGACAGGGGACAATGAAAAACTGTTTTTT.

This clonotype showed up many times. The V and J genes are TRBV5-4 and TRBJ2-2, with D possibly called TRBD1 or TRBD2 (6 bases each). The germline V gene has CDR1 SGHNT and CDR2 YYREEE (reference sequence). The CDR3 loop spans 15 amino acids. V was shortened by 4 bases and J by 2 bases, with 12 bases between the two germline ends. CDR3 residues: CASSGGTYNTGELFF. Written as DNA, the CDR3 is TGTGCCAGCAGCGGCGGGACATACAACACCGGGGAGCTGTTTTTT.